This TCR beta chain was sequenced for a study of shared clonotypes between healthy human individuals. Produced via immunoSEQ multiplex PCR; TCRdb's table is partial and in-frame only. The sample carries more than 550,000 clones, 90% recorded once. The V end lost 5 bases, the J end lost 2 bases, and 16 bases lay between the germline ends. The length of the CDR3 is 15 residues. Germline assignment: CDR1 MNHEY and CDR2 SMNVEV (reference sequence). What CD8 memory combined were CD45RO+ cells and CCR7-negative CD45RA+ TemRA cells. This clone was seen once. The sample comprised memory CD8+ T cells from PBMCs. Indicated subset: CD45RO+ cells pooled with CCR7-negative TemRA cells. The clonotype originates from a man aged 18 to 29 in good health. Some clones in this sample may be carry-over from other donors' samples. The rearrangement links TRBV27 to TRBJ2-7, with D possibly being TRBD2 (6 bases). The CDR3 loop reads CASSPRGTITYEQYF. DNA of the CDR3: TGTGCCAGCAGTCCCCGGGGGACCATAACCTACGAGCAGTACTTC.